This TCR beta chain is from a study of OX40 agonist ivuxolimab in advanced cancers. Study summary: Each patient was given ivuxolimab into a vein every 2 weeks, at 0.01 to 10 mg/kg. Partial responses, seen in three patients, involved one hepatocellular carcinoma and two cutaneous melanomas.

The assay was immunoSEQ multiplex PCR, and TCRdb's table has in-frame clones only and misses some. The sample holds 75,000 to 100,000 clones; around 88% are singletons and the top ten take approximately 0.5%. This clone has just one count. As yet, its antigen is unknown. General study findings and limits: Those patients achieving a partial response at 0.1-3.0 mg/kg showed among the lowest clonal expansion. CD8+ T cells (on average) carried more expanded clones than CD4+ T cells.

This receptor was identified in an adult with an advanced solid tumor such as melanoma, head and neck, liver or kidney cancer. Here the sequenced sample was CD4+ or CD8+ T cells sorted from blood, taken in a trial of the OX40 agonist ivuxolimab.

DNA for the CDR3: TGTGCCAGCAGCTTGAAGGGGGCCAAGCAGTACTTC. Translated: CASSLKGAKQYF. The V gene is TRBV5-8, the J gene TRBJ2-7; 7 bases match TRBD1. V lost 1 base and J lost 8; bases outside the gene matches: 3. The CDR3 covers 12 residues. The germline CDR1 and CDR2 sequences are SGHTS and YDEGEE.